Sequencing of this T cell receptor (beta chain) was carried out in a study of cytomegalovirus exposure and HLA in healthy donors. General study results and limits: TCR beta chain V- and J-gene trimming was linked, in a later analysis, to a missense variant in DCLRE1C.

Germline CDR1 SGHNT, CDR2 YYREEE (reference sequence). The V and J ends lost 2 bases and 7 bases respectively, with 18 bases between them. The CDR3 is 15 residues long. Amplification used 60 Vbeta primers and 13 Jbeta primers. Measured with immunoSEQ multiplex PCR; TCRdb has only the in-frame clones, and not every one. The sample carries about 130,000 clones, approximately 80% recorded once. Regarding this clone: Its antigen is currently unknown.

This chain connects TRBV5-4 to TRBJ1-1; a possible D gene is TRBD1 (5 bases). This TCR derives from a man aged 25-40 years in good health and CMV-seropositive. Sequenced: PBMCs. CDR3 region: CASSLNQGRLGEAFF. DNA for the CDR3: TGTGCCAGCAGCTTAAATCAGGGAAGGTTGGGTGAAGCTTTCTTT.